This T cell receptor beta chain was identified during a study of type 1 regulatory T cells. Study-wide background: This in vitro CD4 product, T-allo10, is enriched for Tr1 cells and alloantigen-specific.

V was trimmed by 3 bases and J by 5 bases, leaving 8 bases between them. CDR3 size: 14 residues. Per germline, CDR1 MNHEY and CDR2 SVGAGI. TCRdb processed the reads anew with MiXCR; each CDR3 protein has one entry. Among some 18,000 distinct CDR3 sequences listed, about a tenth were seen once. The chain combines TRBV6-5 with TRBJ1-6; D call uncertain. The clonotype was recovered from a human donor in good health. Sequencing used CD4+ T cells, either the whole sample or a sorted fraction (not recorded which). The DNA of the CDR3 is TGTGCCAGCAGTTATCCAGGTCATAATTCACCCCTCCACTTT. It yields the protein CASSYPGHNSPLHF.